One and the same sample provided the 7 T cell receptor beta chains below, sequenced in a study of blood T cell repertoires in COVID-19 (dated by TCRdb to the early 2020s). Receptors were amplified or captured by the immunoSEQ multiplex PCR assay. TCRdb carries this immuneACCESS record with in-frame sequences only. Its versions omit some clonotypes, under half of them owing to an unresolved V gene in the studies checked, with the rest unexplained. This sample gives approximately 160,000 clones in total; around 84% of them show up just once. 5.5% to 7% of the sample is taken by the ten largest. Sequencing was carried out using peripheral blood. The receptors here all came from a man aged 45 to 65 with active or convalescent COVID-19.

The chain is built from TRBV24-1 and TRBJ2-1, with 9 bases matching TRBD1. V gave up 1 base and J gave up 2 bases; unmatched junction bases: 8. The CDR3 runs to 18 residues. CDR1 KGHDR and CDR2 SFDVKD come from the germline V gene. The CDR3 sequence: CATSDLPGQGFPYNEQFF. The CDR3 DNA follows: TGTGCCACCAGTGATTTACCGGGACAGGGATTCCCCTACAATGAGCAGTTCTTC.

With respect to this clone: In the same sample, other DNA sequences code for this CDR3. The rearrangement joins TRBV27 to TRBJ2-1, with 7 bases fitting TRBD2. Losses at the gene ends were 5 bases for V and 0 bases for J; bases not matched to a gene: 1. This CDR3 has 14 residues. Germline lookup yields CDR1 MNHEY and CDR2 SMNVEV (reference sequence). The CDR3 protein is CASSPGGSYNEQFF. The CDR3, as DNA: TGTGCCAGCAGTCCGGGAGGCTCCTACAATGAGCAGTTCTTC.

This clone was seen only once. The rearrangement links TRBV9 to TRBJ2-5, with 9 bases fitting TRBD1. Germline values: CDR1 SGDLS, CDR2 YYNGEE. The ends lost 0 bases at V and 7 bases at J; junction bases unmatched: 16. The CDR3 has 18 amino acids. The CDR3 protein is CASSVATGVGDRVSTQYF. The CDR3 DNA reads TGTGCCAGCAGCGTAGCTACGGGGGTAGGGGACAGGGTTTCGACCCAGTACTTC. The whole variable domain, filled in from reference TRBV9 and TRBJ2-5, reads DSGVTQTPKHLITATGQRVTLRCSPRSGDLSVYWYQQSLDQGLQFLIQYYNGEERAKGNILERFSAQQFPDLHSELNLSSLELGDSALYFCASSVATGVGDRVSTQYFGPGTRLLVL.

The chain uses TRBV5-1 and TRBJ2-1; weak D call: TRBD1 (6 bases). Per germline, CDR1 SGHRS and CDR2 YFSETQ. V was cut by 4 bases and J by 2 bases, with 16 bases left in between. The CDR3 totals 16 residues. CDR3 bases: TGCGCCAGCAGCCGCCAAGGACAGCAAGCCTACAATGAGCAGTTCTTC. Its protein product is CASSRQGQQAYNEQFF. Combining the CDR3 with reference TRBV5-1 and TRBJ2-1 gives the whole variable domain KAGVTQTPRYLIKTRGQQVTLSCSPISGHRSVSWYQQTPGQGLQFLFEYFSETQRNKGNFPGRFSGRQFSNSRSEMNVSTLELGDSALYLCASSRQGQQAYNEQFFGPGTRLTVL.

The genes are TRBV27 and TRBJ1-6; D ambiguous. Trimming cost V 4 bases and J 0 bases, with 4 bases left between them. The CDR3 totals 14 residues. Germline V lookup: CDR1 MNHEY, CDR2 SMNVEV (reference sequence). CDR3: CASSWSSYNSPLHF. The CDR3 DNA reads TGTGCCAGCAGTTGGAGCTCCTATAATTCACCCCTCCACTTT.

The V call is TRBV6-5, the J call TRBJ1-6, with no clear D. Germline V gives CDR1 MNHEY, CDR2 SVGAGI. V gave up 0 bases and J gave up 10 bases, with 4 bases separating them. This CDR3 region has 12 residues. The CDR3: CASSYSLSPLHF. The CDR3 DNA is TGTGCCAGCAGTTACTCGCTATCACCCCTCCACTTT.

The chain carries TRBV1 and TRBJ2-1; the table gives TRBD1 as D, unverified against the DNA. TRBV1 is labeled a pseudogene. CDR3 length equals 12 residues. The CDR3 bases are TGCACCAGCAGCCAGCCCACAGGGGGCAAGTTCTTC. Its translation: CTSSQPTGGKFF.